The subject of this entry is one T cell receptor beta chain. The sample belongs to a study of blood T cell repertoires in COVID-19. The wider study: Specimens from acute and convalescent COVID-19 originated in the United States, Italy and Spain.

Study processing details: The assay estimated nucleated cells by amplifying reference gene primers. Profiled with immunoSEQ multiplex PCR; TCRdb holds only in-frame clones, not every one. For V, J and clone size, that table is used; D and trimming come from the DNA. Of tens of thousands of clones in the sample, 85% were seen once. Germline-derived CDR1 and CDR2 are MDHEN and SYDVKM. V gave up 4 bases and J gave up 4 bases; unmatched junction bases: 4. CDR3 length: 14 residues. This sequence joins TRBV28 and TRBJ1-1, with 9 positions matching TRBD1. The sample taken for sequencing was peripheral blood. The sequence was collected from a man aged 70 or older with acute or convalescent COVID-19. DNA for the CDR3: TGTGCCAGCAGTTCCCCGGGACAGGGCACTGAAGCTTTCTTT. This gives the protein CASSSPGQGTEAFF.